This T cell receptor (beta chain) was identified during a study of blood T cell repertoires in COVID-19. Study details: From T cells, B-cell-depleted T cells, or PBMCs came the material, which was cDNA or gDNA.

Between the trimmed V and J ends, which lost 6 bases and 0 bases, there was a span of 12 bases. The CDR3 loop spans 15 amino acids. Germline V gene sequence: CDR1 SNHLY, CDR2 FYNNEI. Clones were read by immunoSEQ multiplex PCR, and TCRdb kept only the in-frame ones, dropping some. The table lists 150,000 to 200,000 clones, 80% of them singletons. The sequence came from a man between 65 and 80 years old with active or convalescent COVID-19. V gene TRBV2 combines with J gene TRBJ1-3, with D possibly TRBD1 on 6 matching bases. Source material: peripheral blood. The CDR3 reads CASSQDRFSGNTIYF. CDR3 DNA: TGTGCCAGCAGCCAAGACAGGTTCTCTGGAAACACCATATATTTT.